A single sample gave rise to the 13 T cell receptor beta chains below, sequenced in a study of blood T cells in healthy people across ages. A J-beta primer mix and a sample-barcoded 5' primer were used in a second PCR of about 7 to 12 cycles. TCRdb passed the 5' RACE reads through MiXCR, listing each CDR3 protein once. This table has fewer than 800,000 distinct CDR3 sequences, around 25% appearing once. This sample was also put to use in a study of T cells of mothers and their children.

The material sequenced was blood. The receptors stem from a boy aged 5-17 years in good health.

This clonotype has only a few counts. The chain combines TRBV7-2 with TRBJ2-2; TRBD2 matches 9 bases. The CDR3 totals 16 residues. Trimming cost V 5 bases and J 3 bases; bases outside gene matches: 7. Germline V gene lookup returns CDR1 SGHTA and CDR2 FQGNSA. The CDR3: CASSAGTSRYTGELFF. The CDR3 DNA follows: TGTGCCAGCAGCGCCGGGACTAGCAGATACACCGGGGAGCTGTTTTTT.

The table lists this clonotype with a count of one. The genes are TRBV15 and TRBJ2-1; 7 bases match TRBD2. The J call is in doubt because the DNA end fits TRBJ2-7 better. Germline CDR1 reads LNHNV; CDR2 reads YYDKDF (reference sequence). This CDR3 region has 13 residues. DNA for the CDR3: TGTGCCACAGCCGGGACTACCGCCTACGAGCAGTACTTC. Translated, it gives CATAGTTAYEQYF.

This clonotype was observed a handful of times. DNA of the CDR3: TGTGCCATCAGTGATCGGGAGCTGGAGACCCAGTACTTC. The encoded protein is CAISDRELETQYF. The chain has TRBV10-3 and TRBJ2-5; D may be TRBD2 (6 bases). The CDR3 length is 13 residues. Germline-derived CDR1 and CDR2 are ENHRY and SYGVKD. The V gene lost 3 bases and the J gene lost 5 bases, with 10 bases spanning the gap.

This chain links TRBV7-3 with TRBJ2-5; 9 bases map to TRBD2. Matching the DNA end better, TRBJ2-1 makes the J call doubtful. The CDR3 totals 15 residues. Germline CDR1 SGHTA, CDR2 FQGTGA. The CDR3 loop is CASSAAGGGYNEQFF. CDR3 in DNA: TGTGCCAGCAGCGCAGCGGGAGGAGGCTACAATGAGCAGTTCTTC.

Only a few counts were recorded for this clonotype. The J gene is TRBJ2-1, the V gene TRBV10-2; 10 nucleotides agree with TRBD2. CDR3 length equals 14 residues. The J segment lost 7 bases and the V segment lost 7 bases, leaving 7 bases of the junction unmatched. The germline V gene encodes CDR1 WSHSY and CDR2 SAAADI. DNA for the CDR3: TGCGCCAGCAAGATACTAGCGGGAACTAATGAGCAGTTCTTC. Amino acid sequence: CASKILAGTNEQFF.

This clonotype was detected a few times. The chain employs TRBV7-9 and TRBJ2-5; 7 nucleotides line up with TRBD1. CDR1 SEHNR and CDR2 FQNEAQ come from the germline V gene (reference sequence). This CDR3 contains 15 residues. V shed 5 bases and J 4 bases; nucleotides not matched to a gene: 10. The CDR3 region is CASSPNPGQLETQYF. In DNA, the CDR3 is TGTGCCAGCAGCCCAAACCCGGGACAGCTAGAGACCCAGTACTTC.

This clonotype was seen more than once but under ten times. This chain links TRBV5-5 with TRBJ2-1, with 8 bases lining up with TRBD1. CDR3 length: 15 residues. The germline CDR1 and CDR2 sequences are SGHKS and YYEKEE (reference sequence). After removal of 4 bases from V and 6 bases from J, the junction contained 9 bases not matched to a gene. The CDR3 sequence is CASSRFITGGNEQFF. DNA of the CDR3: TGTGCCAGCAGCCGATTCATTACAGGGGGCAATGAGCAGTTCTTC.

V gene TRBV7-2 combines with J gene TRBJ2-5; 8 bases map to TRBD2. CDR1 is SGHTA and CDR2 is FQGNSA in the germline V gene. V trimming: 0 bases; J trimming: 5 bases; junction bases outside the gene matches: 11. CDR3 length: 17 residues. In nucleotides, the CDR3 is TGTGCCAGCAGCTTAGCCAGTTTCGCGGGGGGTGGGGAGACCCAGTACTTC. Protein product: CASSLASFAGGGETQYF.

This chain links TRBV19 with TRBJ2-1; D is possibly TRBD2 (5 bases). The CDR3 length is 12 residues. Trimming removed 7 bases at V and 5 bases at J, with 9 bases between. Looked up from germline, CDR1 is LNHDA and CDR2 is SQIVND (reference sequence). In DNA, the CDR3 is TGTGCCAGTATGCGGGCAAACAATGAGCAGTTCTTC. It yields the protein CASMRANNEQFF.

A few counts support this clonotype. One end of the junction varies from germline; a read error may be responsible. The CDR3 sequence: CSVEDWTRGINERFF. CDR3 bases: TGCAGCGTTGAAGATTGGACCAGGGGAATCAATGAGCGGTTCTTC. The chain employs TRBV29-1 and TRBJ2-1; D possibly corresponds to TRBD1 (6 bases). This CDR3 comprises 15 residues. Germline loops: CDR1 SQVTM, CDR2 ANQGSEA.

The V and J genes are TRBV12-3 or TRBV12-4 and TRBJ2-7, with D maybe TRBD1 (6 bases). The CDR3 runs 17 residues. Trimming left V 6 bases short and J 0 bases short, with 21 bases between. The CDR3 DNA follows: TGTGCCAGCAGCTCCGCAACACGAGGACAGAACTCCTACGAGCAGTACTTC. Protein product: CASSSATRGQNSYEQYF.

The chain joins TRBV6-6 to TRBJ2-1, with D hard to call. The J call may be in error: the DNA end matches TRBJ2-7 better. CDR1 and CDR2 (germline): MNHNY, SVGAGI (reference sequence). The CDR3 contains 14 residues. This CDR3 is CASLAWPSSYEQYF. CDR3 coding DNA: TGTGCCTCATTAGCTTGGCCTAGCTCCTACGAGCAGTACTTC.

The chain links TRBV4-3 to TRBJ1-4, with D perhaps matching TRBD1 (6 bases). Deletions cut 2 bases from V and 2 bases from J, with 12 bases between. This CDR3 comprises 16 residues. The germline CDR1 and CDR2 sequences are LGHNA and YSLEER. DNA for the CDR3: TGCGCCAGCAGCCAAAATAGACAGGATACTAATGAAAAACTGTTTTTT. It is translated as CASSQNRQDTNEKLFF.